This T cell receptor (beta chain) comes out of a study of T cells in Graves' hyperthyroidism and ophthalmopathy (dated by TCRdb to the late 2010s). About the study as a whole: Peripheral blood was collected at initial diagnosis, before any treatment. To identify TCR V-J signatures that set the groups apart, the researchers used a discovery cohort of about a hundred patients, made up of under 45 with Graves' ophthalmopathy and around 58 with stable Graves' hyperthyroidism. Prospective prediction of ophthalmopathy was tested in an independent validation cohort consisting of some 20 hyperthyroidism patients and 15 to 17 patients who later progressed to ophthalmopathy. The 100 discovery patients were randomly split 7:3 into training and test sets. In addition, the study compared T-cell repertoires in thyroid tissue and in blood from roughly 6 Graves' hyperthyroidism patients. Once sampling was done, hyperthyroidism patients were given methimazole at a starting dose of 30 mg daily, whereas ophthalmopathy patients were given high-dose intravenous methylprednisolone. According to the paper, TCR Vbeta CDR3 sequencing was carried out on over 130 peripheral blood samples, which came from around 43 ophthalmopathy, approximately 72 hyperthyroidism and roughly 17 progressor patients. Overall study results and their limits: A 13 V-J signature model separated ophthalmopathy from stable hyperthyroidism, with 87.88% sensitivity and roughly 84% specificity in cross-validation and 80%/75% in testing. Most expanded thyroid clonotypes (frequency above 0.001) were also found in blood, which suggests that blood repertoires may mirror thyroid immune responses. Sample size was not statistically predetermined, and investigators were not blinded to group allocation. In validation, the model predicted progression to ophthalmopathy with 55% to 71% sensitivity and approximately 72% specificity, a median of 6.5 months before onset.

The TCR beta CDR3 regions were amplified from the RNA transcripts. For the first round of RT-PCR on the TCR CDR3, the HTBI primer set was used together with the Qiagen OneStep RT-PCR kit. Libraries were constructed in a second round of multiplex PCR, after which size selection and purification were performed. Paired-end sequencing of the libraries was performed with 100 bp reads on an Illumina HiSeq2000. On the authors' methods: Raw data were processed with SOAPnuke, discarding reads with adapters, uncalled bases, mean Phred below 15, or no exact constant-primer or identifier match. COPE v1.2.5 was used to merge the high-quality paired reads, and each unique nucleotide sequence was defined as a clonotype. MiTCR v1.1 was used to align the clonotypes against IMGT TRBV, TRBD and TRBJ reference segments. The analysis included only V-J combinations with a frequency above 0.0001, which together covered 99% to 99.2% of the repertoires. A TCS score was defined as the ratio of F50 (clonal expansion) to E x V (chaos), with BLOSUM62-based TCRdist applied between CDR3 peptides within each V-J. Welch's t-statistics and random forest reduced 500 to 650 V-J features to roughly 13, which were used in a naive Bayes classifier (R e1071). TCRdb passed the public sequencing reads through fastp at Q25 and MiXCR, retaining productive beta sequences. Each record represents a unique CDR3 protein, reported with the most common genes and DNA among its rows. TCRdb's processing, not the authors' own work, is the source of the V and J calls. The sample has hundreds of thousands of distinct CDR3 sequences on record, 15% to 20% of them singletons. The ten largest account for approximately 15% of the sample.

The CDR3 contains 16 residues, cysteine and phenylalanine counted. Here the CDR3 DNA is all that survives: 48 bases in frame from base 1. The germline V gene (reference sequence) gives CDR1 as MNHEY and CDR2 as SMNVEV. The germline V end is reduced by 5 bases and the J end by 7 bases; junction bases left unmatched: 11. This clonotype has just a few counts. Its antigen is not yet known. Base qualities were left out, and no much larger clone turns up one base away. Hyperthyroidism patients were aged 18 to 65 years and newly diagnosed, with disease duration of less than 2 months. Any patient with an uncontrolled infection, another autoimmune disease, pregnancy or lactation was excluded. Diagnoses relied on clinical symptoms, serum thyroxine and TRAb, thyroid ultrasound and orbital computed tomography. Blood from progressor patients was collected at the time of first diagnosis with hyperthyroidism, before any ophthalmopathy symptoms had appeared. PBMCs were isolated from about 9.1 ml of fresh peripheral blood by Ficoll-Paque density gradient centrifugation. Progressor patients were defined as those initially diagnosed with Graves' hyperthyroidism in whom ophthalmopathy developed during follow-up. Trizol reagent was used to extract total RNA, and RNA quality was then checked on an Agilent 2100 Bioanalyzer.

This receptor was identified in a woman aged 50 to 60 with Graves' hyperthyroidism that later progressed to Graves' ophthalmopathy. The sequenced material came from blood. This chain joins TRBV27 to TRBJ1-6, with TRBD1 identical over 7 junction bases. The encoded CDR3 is CASSSLPGQINSPLHF. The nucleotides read TGTGCCAGCAGTAGCCTCCCGGGACAGATAAATTCACCCCTCCACTTT.